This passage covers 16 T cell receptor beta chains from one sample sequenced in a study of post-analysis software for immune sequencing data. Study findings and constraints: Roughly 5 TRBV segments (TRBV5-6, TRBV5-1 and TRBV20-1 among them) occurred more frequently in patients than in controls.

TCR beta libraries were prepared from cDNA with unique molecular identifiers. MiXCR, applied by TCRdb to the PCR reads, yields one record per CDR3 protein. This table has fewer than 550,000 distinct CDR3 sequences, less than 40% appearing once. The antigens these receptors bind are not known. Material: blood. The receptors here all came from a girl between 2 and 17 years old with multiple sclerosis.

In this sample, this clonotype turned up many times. CDR3 sequence: CSVEEGSSSYNEQFF. CDR3 DNA: TGCAGCGTTGAAGAAGGGTCGAGCTCCTACAATGAGCAGTTCTTC. The chain couples TRBV29-1 to TRBJ2-1; D is uncertain. The V end lost 0 bases, the J end lost 0 bases, and 9 bases lay between the germline ends. This CDR3 is 15 amino acids long. Germline CDR1 reads SQVTM; CDR2 reads ANQGSEA.

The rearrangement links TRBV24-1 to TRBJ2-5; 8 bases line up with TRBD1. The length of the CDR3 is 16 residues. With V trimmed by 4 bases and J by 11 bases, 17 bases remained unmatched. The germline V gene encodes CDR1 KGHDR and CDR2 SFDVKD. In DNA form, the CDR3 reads TGTGCCACCAGTGACGCCGGACAGGGACTTGACAATGAGCAGTACTTC. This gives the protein CATSDAGQGLDNEQYF.

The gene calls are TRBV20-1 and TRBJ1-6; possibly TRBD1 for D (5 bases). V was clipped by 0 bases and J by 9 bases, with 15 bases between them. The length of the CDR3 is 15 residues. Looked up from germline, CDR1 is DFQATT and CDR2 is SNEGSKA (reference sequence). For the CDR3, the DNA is TGCAGTGCTAGAGATCGGGAGGGGATGAGTTCACCCCTCCACTTT. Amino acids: CSARDREGMSSPLHF.

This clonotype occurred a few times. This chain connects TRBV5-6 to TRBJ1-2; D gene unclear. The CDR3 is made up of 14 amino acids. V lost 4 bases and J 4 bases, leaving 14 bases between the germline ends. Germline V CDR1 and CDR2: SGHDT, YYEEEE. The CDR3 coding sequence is TGTGCCAGCAGCCCTCTGGAGGGAGTCTATGGCTACACCTTC. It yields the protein CASSPLEGVYGYTF.

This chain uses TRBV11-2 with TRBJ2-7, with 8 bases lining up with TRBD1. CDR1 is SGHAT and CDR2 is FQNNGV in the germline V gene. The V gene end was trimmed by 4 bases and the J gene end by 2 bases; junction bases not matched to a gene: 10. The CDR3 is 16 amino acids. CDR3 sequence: CASSSPPTGAPYEQYF. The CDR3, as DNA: TGTGCCAGCAGCTCCCCACCGACAGGGGCCCCCTACGAGCAGTACTTC.

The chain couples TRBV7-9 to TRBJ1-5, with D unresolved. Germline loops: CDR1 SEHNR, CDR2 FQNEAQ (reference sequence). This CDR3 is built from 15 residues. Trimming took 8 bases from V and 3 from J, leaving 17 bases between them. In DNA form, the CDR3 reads TGTGCCAGCGGCGCCCCGGGAACCTACAATCAGCCCCAGCATTTT. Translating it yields CASGAPGTYNQPQHF.

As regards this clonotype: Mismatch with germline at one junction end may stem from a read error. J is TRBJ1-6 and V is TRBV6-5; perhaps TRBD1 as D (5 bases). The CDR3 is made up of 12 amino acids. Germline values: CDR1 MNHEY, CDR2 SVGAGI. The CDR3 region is CASNDRSGPPHF. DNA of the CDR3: TGTGCCAGCAATGACAGATCGGGACCCCCCCACTTT.

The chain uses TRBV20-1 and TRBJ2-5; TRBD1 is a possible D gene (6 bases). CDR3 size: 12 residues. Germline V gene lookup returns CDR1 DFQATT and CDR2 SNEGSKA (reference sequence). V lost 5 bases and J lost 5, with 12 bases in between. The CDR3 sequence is CSALQGEETQYF. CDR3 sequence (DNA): TGCAGTGCTTTACAGGGAGAGGAGACCCAGTACTTC.

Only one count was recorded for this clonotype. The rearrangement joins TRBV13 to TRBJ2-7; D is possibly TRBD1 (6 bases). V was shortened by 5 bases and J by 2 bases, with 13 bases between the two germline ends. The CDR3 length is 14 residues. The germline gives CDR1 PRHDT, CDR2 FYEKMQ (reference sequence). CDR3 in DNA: TGTGCCAGCAGCGGGGGCCGCGGAGCCTACGAGCAGTACTTC. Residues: CASSGGRGAYEQYF. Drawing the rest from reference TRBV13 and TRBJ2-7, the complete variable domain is AAGVIQSPRHLIKEKRETATLKCYPIPRHDTVYWYQQGPGQDPQFLISFYEKMQSDKGSIPDRFSAQQFSDYHSELNMSSLELGDSALYFCASSGGRGAYEQYFGPGTRLTVT.

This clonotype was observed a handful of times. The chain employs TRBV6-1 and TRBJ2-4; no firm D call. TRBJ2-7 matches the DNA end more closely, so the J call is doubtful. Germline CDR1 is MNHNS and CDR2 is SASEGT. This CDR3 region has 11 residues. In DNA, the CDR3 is TGTGCCAGCAGCGCAAAATACGAGCAGTACTTC. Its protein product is CASSAKYEQYF.

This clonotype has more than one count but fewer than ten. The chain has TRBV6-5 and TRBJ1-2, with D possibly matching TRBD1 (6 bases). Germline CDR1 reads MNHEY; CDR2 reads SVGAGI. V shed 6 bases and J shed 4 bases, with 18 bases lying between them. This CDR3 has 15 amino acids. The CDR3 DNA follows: TGTGCCAGCAGCCGGGGGGGCAGGGTGAGCTATGGCTACACCTTC. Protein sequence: CASSRGGRVSYGYTF.

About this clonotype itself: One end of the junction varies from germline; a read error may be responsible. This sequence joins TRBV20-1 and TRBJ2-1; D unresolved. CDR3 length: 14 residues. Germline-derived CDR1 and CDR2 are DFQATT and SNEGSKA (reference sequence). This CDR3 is CSATGPGLRNKQFF. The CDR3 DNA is TGCAGTGCTACCGGGCCTGGGCTACGCAATAAGCAGTTCTTC.

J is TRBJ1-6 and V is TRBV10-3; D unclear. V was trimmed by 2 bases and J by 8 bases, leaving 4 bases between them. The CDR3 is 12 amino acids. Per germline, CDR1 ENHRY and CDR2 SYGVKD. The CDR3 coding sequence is TGTGCCATCAGTGAGGGGGATTCACCCCTCCACTTT. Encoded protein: CAISEGDSPLHF.

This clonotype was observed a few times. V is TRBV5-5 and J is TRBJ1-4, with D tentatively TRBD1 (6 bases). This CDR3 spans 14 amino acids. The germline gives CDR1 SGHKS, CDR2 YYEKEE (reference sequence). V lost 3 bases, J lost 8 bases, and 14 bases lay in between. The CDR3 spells CASSSGASAEKLFF. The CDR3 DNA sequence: TGTGCCAGCAGCTCAGGGGCGTCGGCCGAAAAACTGTTTTTT.

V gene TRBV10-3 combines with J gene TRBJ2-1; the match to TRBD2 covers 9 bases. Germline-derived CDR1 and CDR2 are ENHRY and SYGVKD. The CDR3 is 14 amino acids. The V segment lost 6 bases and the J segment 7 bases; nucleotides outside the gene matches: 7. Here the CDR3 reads CAIRLAGRGNEQFF. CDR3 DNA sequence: TGTGCCATCAGGCTAGCGGGGAGGGGAAATGAGCAGTTCTTC.

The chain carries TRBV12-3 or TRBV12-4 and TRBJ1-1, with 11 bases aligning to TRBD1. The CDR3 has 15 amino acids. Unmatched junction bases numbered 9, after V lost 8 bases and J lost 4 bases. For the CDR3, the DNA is TGTGCCAGCTGTATGTGGGACAGGGGGGGCACTGAAGCTTTCTTT. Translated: CASCMWDRGGTEAFF.